The 21 T cell receptor beta chains below were found in one sample sequenced in a study of blood T cell repertoires in COVID-19. Produced via immunoSEQ multiplex PCR; TCRdb's table is partial and in-frame only. The data contain fewer than 450,000 clones, approximately 90% of them singletons. The source material was PBMCs or T cells enriched from blood (not recorded which). These receptors all stem from a woman between 18 and 29 years old who had recovered from COVID-19.

The gene calls are TRBV7-6 and TRBJ2-7; 10 bases fit TRBD2. The V gene's germline CDR1 is SGHVS and CDR2 FNYEAQ. Trimming at V came to 6 bases and at J to 6 bases, leaving 8 bases not matched to a gene. The CDR3 totals 14 residues. CDR3 bases: TGTGCCAGCAGTCCCACTCTAGCGGGGGCCGAGCAGTACTTC. It is translated as CASSPTLAGAEQYF.

V gene TRBV5-4 combines with J gene TRBJ2-2; D may be TRBD1 (6 bases). Trimming left V 0 bases short and J 0 bases short, with 12 bases between. Germline V CDR1 and CDR2: SGHNT, YYREEE (reference sequence). CDR3 length: 17 amino acids. The CDR3 DNA sequence: TGTGCCAGCAGCTTGGGGGGGCGCGACCCGAACACCGGGGAGCTGTTTTTT. This gives the protein CASSLGGRDPNTGELFF.

The V and J genes are TRBV15 and TRBJ2-6; no clear D. The CDR3 is made up of 18 amino acids. Germline values: CDR1 LNHNV, CDR2 YYDKDF (reference sequence). V was cut by 4 bases and J by 4 bases, with 20 bases left in between. CDR3 sequence: CATSTLRPSPTGANVLTF. The CDR3 DNA reads TGTGCCACCAGCACGTTGAGGCCCTCCCCAACGGGGGCCAACGTCCTGACTTTC. The full variable domain, rest sourced from reference TRBV15 and TRBJ2-6, is DAMVIQNPRYQVTQFGKPVTLSCSQTLNHNVMYWYQQKSSQAPKLLFHYYDKDFNNEADTPDNFQSRRPNTSFCFLDIRSPGLGDTAMYLCATSTLRPSPTGANVLTFGAGSRLTVL.

This clone appeared a few times. V and J are TRBV5-1 and TRBJ1-5, with D uncertain. Germline V CDR1 and CDR2: SGHRS, YFSETQ. The CDR3 loop spans 13 amino acids. Trimming took off 0 bases at V and 6 bases at J, with 7 bases between the two ends. The CDR3 loop is CASSLDSLQPQHF. CDR3 bases: TGCGCCAGCAGCTTGGACAGTCTTCAGCCCCAGCATTTT.

Comments on this clone: The sample carries other DNA sequences with the same CDR3. V gene TRBV28 combines with J gene TRBJ1-2; 9 positions match TRBD1. In germline, CDR1 is MDHEN, CDR2 SYDVKM. J was trimmed by 8 bases and V by 8 bases; bases with no gene match: 6. CDR3 length: 12 residues. In nucleotides, the CDR3 is TGTGCCAGCGAACAGGGGGCTGGGGGCTACACCTTC. It is translated as CASEQGAGGYTF.

Concerning this clone: This specimen includes other DNA sequences encoding the same CDR3. The chain links TRBV12-3 or TRBV12-4 to TRBJ1-5, with D perhaps matching TRBD1 (5 bases). V was cut by 2 bases and J by 4 bases, with 6 bases left in between. The CDR3 runs to 13 residues. The CDR3 here is CASSLQGNQPQHF. Here the CDR3 DNA reads TGTGCCAGCAGTTTACAGGGTAATCAGCCCCAGCATTTT.

J is TRBJ1-5 and V is TRBV28; possibly TRBD1 for D (5 bases). V was trimmed by 8 bases and J by 6 bases, leaving 14 bases between them. The CDR3 runs to 13 residues. The germline CDR1 and CDR2 sequences are MDHEN and SYDVKM. The CDR3 protein is CASLGGSAQPQHF. Here the CDR3 DNA reads TGTGCCAGCTTGGGGGGTTCGGCTCAGCCCCAGCATTTT.

The chain employs TRBV5-1 and TRBJ1-1; the D gene is possibly TRBD1 (6 bases). CDR1 and CDR2 (germline): SGHRS, YFSETQ. V lost 4 bases to trimming and J lost 0 bases, with 16 bases between them. The CDR3 extends over 16 amino acids. The CDR3: CASSPLYRDLNTEAFF. In nucleotides, the CDR3 is TGCGCCAGCAGCCCATTATACAGGGATTTGAACACTGAAGCTTTCTTT.

With respect to this clone: A read error may account for a junction end that differs from germline. The J gene is TRBJ2-7, the V gene TRBV7-7; TRBD2 matches at 7 bases. Germline CDR1 SSHAT, CDR2 FNYEAQ (reference sequence). The CDR3 sequence is 15 residues long. The CDR3 DNA reads as TGTGCTAGCAGCTTAGCGGCTAGCGGCCATATGGAGCAGTACTTC. This translates into CASSLAASGHMEQYF.

V and J are TRBV9 and TRBJ1-4, with D possibly TRBD1 on 5 matching bases. The CDR3 consists of 14 residues. Germline CDR1 is SGDLS and CDR2 is YYNGEE. V lost 0 bases and J 4 bases, leaving 7 bases between the germline ends. CDR3 bases: TGTGCCAGCAGCGTAGGGGACTATAATGAAAAACTGTTTTTT. Its translation: CASSVGDYNEKLFF.

This clone has a handful of counts. J is TRBJ2-5 and V is TRBV19, with 7 nucleotides matching TRBD2. CDR1 and CDR2 from the germline V gene are LNHDA and SQIVND (reference sequence). This CDR3 has 14 residues. V was pared by 5 bases and J by 5 bases, with 8 bases of the junction left unmatched. DNA of the CDR3: TGTGCCAGTAGTCCCAGTCCCGGGGGGGAGACCCAGTACTTC. It specifies CASSPSPGGETQYF.

A remark on this clone: The same CDR3 is also encoded by other DNA sequences in this sample. The genes are TRBV6-5 and TRBJ1-3, with a weak D call TRBD1 (5 bases). Germline-derived CDR1 and CDR2 are MNHEY and SVGAGI. This CDR3 spans 15 amino acids. The V end was cut by 5 bases, the J end by 1 base, with 12 bases between. The CDR3 loop reads CASSRGGGSGNTIYF. The CDR3 DNA follows: TGTGCCAGCAGTCGCGGGGGGGGATCTGGAAACACCATATATTTT.

This chain joins TRBV9 and TRBJ1-2, with TRBD1 as a possible D gene (6 bases). The CDR3 consists of 14 residues. The ends were cut back, 3 bases at V and 2 bases at J, with 11 bases in the middle. CDR1 is SGDLS, CDR2 YYNGEE, per germline. This CDR3 reads CASSAQGRNYGYTF. In DNA form, the CDR3 reads TGTGCCAGCAGCGCCCAGGGGCGGAACTATGGCTACACCTTC.

This chain links TRBV6-6 with TRBJ2-7; D gene ambiguous. Germline CDR1 is MNHNY and CDR2 is SVGAGI (reference sequence). The CDR3 extends over 14 amino acids. The V gene lost 0 bases and the J gene lost 7 bases, with 13 bases spanning the gap. The CDR3 bases are TGTGCCAGCAGTTACTCCGGCAGAGTGACAGAGCAGTACTTC. This gives the protein CASSYSGRVTEQYF.

The chain uses TRBV3-1 (or the pseudogene TRBV3-2) and TRBJ1-2; D gene ambiguous. The CDR3 contains 17 residues. V was cut by 0 bases and J by 7 bases, with 21 bases left in between. Germline values: CDR1 LGHDT, CDR2 YNNKEL (reference sequence). The CDR3 is CASSQDPVRSSSAGYTF. DNA of the CDR3: TGTGCCAGCAGCCAAGATCCAGTGAGGAGTTCGAGCGCTGGCTACACCTTC.

The chain is built from TRBV6-5 and TRBJ1-3; weak D call: TRBD1 (6 bases). Per the germline V gene, CDR1 is MNHEY and CDR2 is SVGAGI. The CDR3 is 14 amino acids. Trimming pared 5 bases from V and 9 bases from J, leaving 17 bases between. CDR3 DNA sequence: TGTGCCAGCAGTCAACAGGGAGAAGTGGTCACCATATATTTT. Translation gives CASSQQGEVVTIYF.

This chain connects TRBV4-2 to TRBJ1-2, with D tentatively TRBD1 (6 bases). Germline assignment: CDR1 LGHNA and CDR2 YNFKEQ. Trimming took 0 bases from V and 5 from J, leaving 16 bases between them. This CDR3 contains 16 residues. CDR3 residues: CASSQDSGAGAYGYTF. The CDR3 nucleotides read TGTGCCAGCAGCCAAGATTCCGGGGCAGGGGCTTATGGCTACACCTTC.

J is TRBJ2-1 and V is TRBV10-2; 7 nucleotides align to TRBD2. J gave up 5 bases and V 7 bases, and 8 bases lay outside the gene matches. Germline V gives CDR1 WSHSY, CDR2 SAAADI. This CDR3 comprises 14 residues. In DNA form, the CDR3 reads TGCGCCAGCATGGTGGCTAGCGGCCACAATGAGCAGTTCTTC. Its translation: CASMVASGHNEQFF.

The chain employs TRBV2 and TRBJ2-1; TRBD2 matches at 10 bases. V gave up 6 bases and J gave up 3 bases; unmatched junction bases: 11. The CDR3 contains 17 residues. Germline V gene data show CDR1 as SNHLY and CDR2 as FYNNEI. The CDR3 coding sequence is TGTGCCAGCAGCCCATATCTGGTAGCGGGGGGCTACAATGAGCAGTTCTTC. Translation: CASSPYLVAGGYNEQFF.

The chain employs TRBV9 and TRBJ1-2, with 9 bases that match TRBD1. Germline V CDR1 and CDR2: SGDLS, YYNGEE. This CDR3 spans 14 amino acids. V lost 3 bases to trimming and J lost 4 bases; unmatched junction nucleotides: 4. CDR3 sequence: CASSGGDRVYGYTF. CDR3 nucleotide sequence: TGTGCCAGCAGCGGAGGGGACAGGGTCTATGGCTACACCTTC.

The chain employs TRBV6-2 or TRBV6-3 and TRBJ2-7, with 10 positions matching TRBD1. The CDR3 extends over 15 amino acids. V lost 5 bases and J lost 3; bases outside the gene matches: 7. Germline V gene data show CDR1 as MNHEY and CDR2 as SVGEGT. This CDR3 reads CASSLPGQGFYEQYF. CDR3 bases: TGTGCCAGCAGTCTTCCGGGACAGGGGTTCTACGAGCAGTACTTC.